The 17 T cell receptor beta chains presented below share a single source sample, sequenced in a study of patients and donors after allogeneic stem cell transplantation. In TCRdb, the RT-PCR reads were re-called with MiXCR into one record per CDR3 protein. The sample records approximately 60,000 distinct CDR3 sequences, roughly 13% being singletons. Sequenced sample: blood, either unsorted or a sorted T cell fraction (not recorded which). Receptors originate from a human donor who was either an allogeneic HSCT recipient or a stem cell or donor lymphocyte infusion donor (not recorded which). It is not recorded whose cells these are; they may come from a transplant donor.

The gene calls are TRBV20-1 and TRBJ2-2; D not resolved. The ends were cut back, 1 base at V and 2 bases at J, with 8 bases in the middle. The CDR3 is 14 residues long. Germline V lookup: CDR1 DFQATT, CDR2 SNEGSKA (reference sequence). CDR3 loop: CSARGLTNTGELFF. The CDR3 DNA reads TGCAGTGCTAGAGGATTGACTAACACCGGGGAGCTGTTTTTT.

CDR3 coding DNA: TGCGCCAGCAGGAGACCGGGACTAGCGGTCGACGAGCAGTACTTC. Protein sequence: CASRRPGLAVDEQYF. The rearrangement joins TRBV5-1 to TRBJ2-7; 11 bases match TRBD2. The germline V gene has CDR1 SGHRS and CDR2 YFSETQ. This CDR3 has 15 amino acids. After removal of 5 bases from V and 5 bases from J, the junction contained 9 bases not matched to a gene.

This clonotype was seen at least ten times. The chain has TRBV20-1 and TRBJ2-7; the D is unclear. CDR3 size: 15 residues. Trimming removed 2 bases from V and 2 bases from J, with 16 bases in between. Germline values: CDR1 DFQATT, CDR2 SNEGSKA (reference sequence). The CDR3 loop reads CSARTLSATPYEQYF. The CDR3, as DNA: TGCAGTGCTAGAACTCTTTCAGCCACCCCCTACGAGCAGTACTTC.

This clonotype showed up just a few times. V gene TRBV7-8 combines with J gene TRBJ1-5; tentative D call: TRBD1 (6 bases). The germline V gene has CDR1 SGHVS and CDR2 FQNEAQ. Between the trimmed V and J ends, which lost 2 bases and 1 base, there was a span of 21 bases. CDR3 length: 19 residues. For the CDR3, the DNA is TGTGCCAGCAGCTTACGCCGGCTTCGGACAGACCCCAGCAATCAGCCCCAGCATTTT. This gives the protein CASSLRRLRTDPSNQPQHF.

DNA of the CDR3: TGCAGTGCTAGCCTTATCCGAACTAGCGGGAGACACCGTAAATACTACAATGAGCAGTTCTTC. It codes for CSASLIRTSGRHRKYYNEQFF. V and J are TRBV20-1 and TRBJ2-1; TRBD2 aligns across 11 bases. Trimming took 3 bases from V and 3 from J; bases not matched to a gene: 22. This CDR3 is 21 amino acids long. Germline loops: CDR1 DFQATT, CDR2 SNEGSKA (reference sequence).

This clonotype was observed many times. J is TRBJ1-6 and V is TRBV6-1, with a tentative D call TRBD1 (5 bases). V dropped 6 bases and J dropped 0 bases, with 18 bases sitting between them. The germline gives CDR1 MNHNS, CDR2 SASEGT. The CDR3 contains 18 residues. The CDR3 DNA reads TGTGCCAGCAGCCCACTAACGGTGGGGGACTCCTATAATTCACCCCTCCACTTT. This sequence encodes CASSPLTVGDSYNSPLHF.

This clonotype has just a few counts. The genes are TRBV4-2 and TRBJ2-1; 10 nucleotides agree with TRBD1. This CDR3 is 19 amino acids long. J lost 5 bases, V lost 0 bases, and 13 bases had no gene match. CDR1 and CDR2 (germline): LGHNA, YNFKEQ. CDR3 sequence (DNA): TGTGCCAGCAGCCAAGATTTTTTTCCCGGGGACAGGGGCAACAATGAGCAGTTCTTC. Its protein is CASSQDFFPGDRGNNEQFF.

This clonotype was recorded many times. The chain is built from TRBV10-3 and TRBJ1-1; D unclear. The ends were cut back, 3 bases at V and 6 bases at J, with 20 bases in the middle. The germline gives CDR1 ENHRY, CDR2 SYGVKD. CDR3 length: 16 amino acids. The CDR3 coding sequence is TGTGCCATCAGTGATCCGACGGGGTGGGGTAAGGCTGAAGCTTTCTTT. Residues: CAISDPTGWGKAEAFF.

This clonotype was picked up many times. The V and J genes are TRBV15 and TRBJ2-1, with 11 bases aligning to TRBD2. The CDR3 has 21 residues. Germline lookup yields CDR1 LNHNV and CDR2 YYDKDF (reference sequence). V lost 1 base to trimming and J lost 1 base; unmatched junction nucleotides: 15. The DNA of the CDR3 is TGTGCCACCAGCAGAGGCCCCACCGGGACTAGCGGAAGCGGGTCCTACAATGAGCAGTTCTTC. Protein product: CATSRGPTGTSGSGSYNEQFF.

The V gene is TRBV21-1, the J gene TRBJ2-2; no check of the table's D call, TRBD2, against the DNA was made. TRBV21-1 is flagged as a pseudogene. The CDR3 loop spans 17 amino acids. The CDR3 DNA is TGTGCCAGCAGCAAAGCGCCAAAGGGCAGGTCAGACGGGGAGCTGTTTTTT. Translated, it gives CASSKAPKGRSDGELFF.

The chain combines TRBV15 with TRBJ1-2; TRBD1 agrees at 7 bases. This CDR3 has 17 residues. Looked up from germline, CDR1 is LNHNV and CDR2 is YYDKDF (reference sequence). V dropped 4 bases and J dropped 8; count of bases not matched to a gene: 19. The CDR3 protein is CATSTYGQAALLVGYTF. The CDR3 DNA reads TGTGCCACCAGCACCTATGGACAGGCCGCCCTTCTCGTCGGCTACACCTTC. Full variable domain (remainder filled in from reference TRBV15 and TRBJ1-2): DAMVIQNPRYQVTQFGKPVTLSCSQTLNHNVMYWYQQKSSQAPKLLFHYYDKDFNNEADTPDNFQSRRPNTSFCFLDIRSPGLGDTAMYLCATSTYGQAALLVGYTFGSGTRLTVV.

This clonotype occurred many times. The J gene is TRBJ2-7, the V gene TRBV5-1; weak D call: TRBD1 (5 bases). Germline CDR1 reads SGHRS; CDR2 reads YFSETQ. This CDR3 has 13 amino acids. Trimming stripped 3 bases from V and 5 bases from J, with 12 bases between. CDR3 protein: CASSSPGLNEQYF. CDR3 bases: TGCGCCAGCAGCTCTCCAGGGCTCAACGAGCAGTACTTC.

The chain combines TRBV11-3 with TRBJ2-5, with D tentatively TRBD1 or TRBD2 (5 bases each). The CDR3 runs 17 residues. The V and J ends lost 1 base and 5 bases respectively, with 20 bases between them. Germline loops: CDR1 SGHNT, CDR2 YENEEA. CDR3 loop: CASSLGGVNRVRETQYF. The CDR3 DNA reads as TGTGCCAGCAGCTTAGGAGGGGTTAACAGAGTGCGGGAGACCCAGTACTTC.

This clonotype was detected a few times. V gene TRBV7-9 combines with J gene TRBJ2-7; 8 positions match TRBD2. V lost 1 base and J lost 7; bases outside the gene matches: 12. The CDR3 length is 16 residues. The germline V gene has CDR1 SEHNR and CDR2 FQNEAQ (reference sequence). CDR3 nucleotides: TGTGCCAGCAGCTTAGATCCAGCGGGAGTGGAAAAAGAGCAGTACTTC. This codes for CASSLDPAGVEKEQYF.

The chain is built from TRBV18 and TRBJ2-3; 9 bases are a match to TRBD2. This CDR3 is 17 amino acids long. Germline values: CDR1 KGHSH, CDR2 LQKENI. After removal of 3 bases from V and 4 bases from J, the junction contained 11 bases not matched to a gene. The DNA for the CDR3 is TGTGCCAGCTCACCCCTCCGGCGGGAGGGCCTCTCAGATACGCAGTATTTT. Translating it yields CASSPLRREGLSDTQYF.

This clonotype was recorded only once. This chain connects TRBV5-1 to TRBJ2-7, with D perhaps matching TRBD1 (6 bases). The V and J ends lost 2 bases and 3 bases respectively, with 9 bases between them. The germline CDR1 and CDR2 sequences are SGHRS and YFSETQ. The CDR3 spans 13 residues. DNA for the CDR3: TGCGCCAGCAGCTTCACAGGGAACTACGAGCAGTACTTC. Encoded protein: CASSFTGNYEQYF. Variable domain in full (rest from reference TRBV5-1 and TRBJ2-7): KAGVTQTPRYLIKTRGQQVTLSCSPISGHRSVSWYQQTPGQGLQFLFEYFSETQRNKGNFPGRFSGRQFSNSRSEMNVSTLELGDSALYLCASSFTGNYEQYFGPGTRLTVT.

The chain joins TRBV5-6 to TRBJ2-7, with D tentatively TRBD1 (6 bases). Germline V gives CDR1 SGHDT, CDR2 YYEEEE. The CDR3 length is 15 residues. Between the trimmed V and J ends, which lost 2 bases and 0 bases, there was a span of 12 bases. DNA of the CDR3: TGTGCCAGCAGCTTTCTGGGGGCCAGCTCCTACGAGCAGTACTTC. This sequence encodes CASSFLGASSYEQYF. Full variable domain (outside the CDR3, taken from reference TRBV5-6 and TRBJ2-7): DAGVTQSPTHLIKTRGQQVTLRCSPKSGHDTVSWYQQALGQGPQFIFQYYEEEERQRGNFPDRFSGHQFPNYSSELNVNALLLGDSALYLCASSFLGASSYEQYFGPGTRLTVT.